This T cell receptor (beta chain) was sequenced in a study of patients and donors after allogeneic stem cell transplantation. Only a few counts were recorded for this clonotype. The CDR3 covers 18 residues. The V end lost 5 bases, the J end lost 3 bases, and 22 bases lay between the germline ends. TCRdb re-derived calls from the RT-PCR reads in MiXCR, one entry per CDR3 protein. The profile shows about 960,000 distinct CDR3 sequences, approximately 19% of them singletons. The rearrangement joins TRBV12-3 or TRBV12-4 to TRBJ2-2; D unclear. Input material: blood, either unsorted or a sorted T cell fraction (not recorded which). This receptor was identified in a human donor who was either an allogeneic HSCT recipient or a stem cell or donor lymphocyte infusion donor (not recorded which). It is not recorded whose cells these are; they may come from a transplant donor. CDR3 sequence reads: CASSPTSMVTGHTGELFF. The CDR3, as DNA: TGTGCCAGCAGTCCCACTTCTATGGTGACTGGACACACCGGGGAGCTGTTTTTT.